This is a list of T cell receptor beta chains from one sample in a study of T cell responses to AZD1222 COVID-19 vaccine. The table came from immunoSEQ multiplex PCR; TCRdb's copy has only in-frame clones and leaves some out. The sample lists about 110,000 clones, roughly 88% seen once, with roughly 18% in the top ten. Here the sequenced sample was peripheral blood, taken on day 0 of AZD1222 vaccination. The origin of the receptors is an adult in good health. Both conserved end residues are part of each CDR3. The D gene is left open where the match is weak. Clone size, where shown, is once, few, many, or a class for clones that have expanded.

V	J	size	D	CDR3	DNA
TRBV4-1	TRBJ1-3	.	.	CASSQEAVIGNTIYF	TGCGCCAGCAGCCAAGAGGCAGTAATTGGAAACACCATATATTTT
TRBV19	TRBJ1-1	few	.	CASGVMGGTEAFF	TGTGCCAGTGGGGTCATGGGGGGCACTGAAGCTTTCTTT
TRBV3-1/TRBV3-2	TRBJ2-3	.	.	CASSQDWFGPSTDTQYF	TGTGCCAGCAGCCAAGATTGGTTCGGCCCTAGCACAGATACGCAGTATTTT
TRBV2	TRBJ1-3	.	.	CASSFPGISGNTIYF	TGTGCCAGCAGTTTCCCGGGTATCTCTGGAAACACCATATATTTT
TRBV6-2/TRBV6-3	TRBJ2-1	.	TRBD2	CASSRLGLAGYNEQFF	TGTGCCAGCAGTCGCCTGGGCCTAGCGGGCTACAATGAGCAGTTCTTC
TRBV5-1	TRBJ2-5	.	TRBD1	CASSPGTGKETQYF	TGCGCCAGCAGCCCCGGGACAGGGAAAGAGACCCAGTACTTC
TRBV19	TRBJ1-1	.	.	CASSMGWGDTEAFF	TGTGCCAGTAGTATGGGGTGGGGTGACACTGAAGCTTTCTTT
TRBV2	TRBJ2-7	few	TRBD1	CASSEMGQGYEQYF	TGTGCCAGCAGTGAAATGGGACAGGGTTACGAGCAGTACTTC
TRBV9	TRBJ2-3	.	.	CASSETHTDTQYF	TGTGCCAGCAGCGAGACCCACACAGATACGCAGTATTTT
TRBV30	TRBJ1-2	.	.	CAWSVMEHTF	TGTGCCTGGAGTGTAATGGAACACACCTTC
TRBV6-6	TRBJ1-6	.	TRBD1	CASSYSTGGNSPLHF	TGTGCCAGCAGTTACTCGACAGGGGGTAATTCACCCCTCCACTTT
TRBV28	TRBJ1-1	.	.	CASRSARAEAFF	TGTGCCAGCAGGTCCGCGCGCGCTGAAGCTTTCTTT
TRBV30	TRBJ1-1	few	TRBD1	CAWSSRTGLRGAFF	TGTGCCTGGAGTAGCCGGACAGGGCTCCGGGGGGCTTTCTTT
TRBV28	TRBJ2-5	once	.	CASSSRLGFSETQYF	TGTGCCAGCAGTTCGCGCCTCGGATTCAGTGAGACCCAGTACTTC
TRBV6-4	TRBJ2-3	.	TRBD1	CASSDGTGPTNTQYF	TGTGCCAGCAGTGACGGGACAGGCCCCACGAATACGCAGTATTTT
TRBV4-1	TRBJ1-6	.	.	CASSQSYNSPLHF	TGCGCCAGCAGCCAATCTTACAATTCACCCCTCCACTTT
TRBV6-5	TRBJ2-1	.	TRBD1	CASSPPGQAYNEQFF	TGTGCCAGCAGCCCACCGGGACAGGCCTACAATGAGCAGTTCTTC
TRBV14	TRBJ2-1	.	TRBD2	CASSQAGLAAYNEQFF	TGTGCCAGCAGCCAGGCTGGACTAGCGGCTTACAATGAGCAGTTCTTC
TRBV19	TRBJ1-5	.	.	CASSIRPTGKSNQPQHF	TGTGCCAGTAGTATAAGGCCCACAGGGAAGAGCAATCAGCCCCAGCATTTT
TRBV25-1	TRBJ2-1	.	TRBD2	CASSKLAGAQSYNEQFF	TGTGCCAGCAGTAAACTAGCGGGAGCCCAATCCTACAATGAGCAGTTCTTC
TRBV19	TRBJ1-4	.	.	CASSISNEKLFF	TGTGCCAGTAGTATCTCTAATGAAAAACTGTTTTTT
TRBV9	TRBJ2-6	.	TRBD1	CASSGPGTDRSGANVLTF	TGTGCCAGCAGCGGCCCCGGGACAGACCGCTCTGGGGCCAACGTCCTGACTTTC
TRBV28	TRBJ1-2	.	TRBD1	CASSPLDRGRHGYTF	TGTGCCAGCAGTCCTCTCGACAGGGGACGACATGGCTACACCTTC
TRBV6-5	TRBJ1-2	.	.	CASRGTTPGYTF	TGTGCCAGCAGAGGCACAACTCCTGGCTACACCTTC
TRBV3-1/TRBV3-2	TRBJ2-2	.	.	CASSPRGQGGVPGELFF	TGTGCCAGCAGCCCAAGAGGTCAAGGTGGAGTCCCCGGGGAGCTGTTTTTT
TRBV7-3	TRBJ2-1	.	.	CASSLTGLWGNEQFF	TGTGCCAGCAGCTTAACGGGACTTTGGGGCAATGAGCAGTTCTTC
TRBV4-2	TRBJ2-2	.	TRBD2	CASSRDYNTGELFF	TGTGCCAGCAGCCGGGACTACAACACCGGGGAGCTGTTTTTT
TRBV7-9	TRBJ1-1	.	TRBD1	CASSRTGLNTEAFF	TGTGCCAGCAGCCGGACAGGGCTCAACACTGAAGCTTTCTTT
TRBV5-4	TRBJ1-5	.	.	CASSLEPGNQPQHF	TGTGCCAGCAGCCTCGAGCCGGGCAATCAGCCCCAGCATTTT
TRBV6-5	TRBJ2-6	.	TRBD2	CASSYRDYGANVLTF	TGTGCCAGCAGTTACCGGGACTATGGGGCCAACGTCCTGACTTTC
TRBV7-2	TRBJ1-1	.	.	CASSLGQTTEAFF	TGTGCCAGCAGCCTTGGACAGACCACTGAAGCTTTCTTT
TRBV19	TRBJ1-1	.	TRBD1	CASSRRGGKNTEAFF	TGTGCCAGTAGTAGGAGAGGGGGCAAGAACACTGAAGCTTTCTTT
TRBV4-3	TRBJ1-1	.	TRBD1	CASSQEPFTGGVNTEAFF	TGCGCCAGCAGCCAAGAACCATTTACAGGGGGGGTGAACACTGAAGCTTTCTTT